This T cell receptor (beta chain) was retrieved from a study of T cell repertoires and HLA-DP antigens. Here immunoSEQ multiplex PCR was the method, and the copy in TCRdb shows in-frame clones only, minus some. The data show more than 90,000 clones, 80% to 95% seen once. This clone was seen once. The antigen is undetermined. The CDR3 is 13 amino acids. CDR1 LNHDA and CDR2 SQIVND come from the germline V gene (reference sequence). V was pared by 5 bases and J by 4 bases, with 9 bases between. The clonotype originates from a young woman in good health and CMV-seronegative. The chain couples TRBV19 to TRBJ1-5; D remains ambiguous. Sample: CD4+ T cells from PBMCs. The CDR3, as DNA: TGTGCCAGTAGTCGGCAGGAAAATCAGCCCCAGCATTTT. This gives the protein CASSRQENQPQHF.